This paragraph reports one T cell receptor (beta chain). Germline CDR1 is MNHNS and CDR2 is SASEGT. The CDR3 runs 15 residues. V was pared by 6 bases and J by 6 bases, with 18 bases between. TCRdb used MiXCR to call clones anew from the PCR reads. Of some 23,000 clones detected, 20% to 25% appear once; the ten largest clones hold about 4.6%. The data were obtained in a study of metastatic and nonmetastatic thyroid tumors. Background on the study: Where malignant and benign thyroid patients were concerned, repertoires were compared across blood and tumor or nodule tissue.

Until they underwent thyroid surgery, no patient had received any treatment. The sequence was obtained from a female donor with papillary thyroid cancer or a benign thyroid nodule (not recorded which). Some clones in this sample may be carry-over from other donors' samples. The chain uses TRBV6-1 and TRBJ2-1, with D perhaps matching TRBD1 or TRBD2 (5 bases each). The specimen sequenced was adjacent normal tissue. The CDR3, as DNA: TGTGCCAGCAGCCCCGGGACCTCCCCCGGCAATGAGCAGTTCTTC. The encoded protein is CASSPGTSPGNEQFF.